This TCR beta chain was identified during a study of CD8 T cells in ankylosing spondylitis. Findings and limits, study-wide: Reportedly, significant enrichment of disease-linked clones occurred in matched ankylosing spondylitis synovial fluid. Within ankylosing spondylitis blood, a TCR beta motif made up of fewer than ten highly homologous variants appeared to be characteristic.

This clonotype has at least ten counts. Its antigen is undetermined. Germline CDR1 is DFQATT and CDR2 is SNEGSKA (reference sequence). Trimming took 2 bases from V and 2 from J, leaving 15 bases between them. This CDR3 has 15 amino acids. One entry per CDR3 protein results from TCRdb running MiXCR on the 5' RACE reads. The sample lists some 130,000 distinct CDR3 sequences; roughly 6.6% were seen once. The rearrangement joins TRBV20-1 to TRBJ1-2; maybe TRBD1 (5 bases). The clonotype comes from a female donor with ankylosing spondylitis or in good health (not recorded which). The sequencing sample was made of blood, either unsorted or a sorted T cell fraction (not recorded which). CDR3 in DNA: TGCAGTGCTAGAAACCCGACAGACCCGAACTATGGCTACACCTTC. Its protein product is CSARNPTDPNYGYTF.